The 29 T cell receptor beta chains reported below all come from one sample, sequenced in a study of blood T cell repertoires in COVID-19. Profiled with immunoSEQ multiplex PCR; TCRdb holds only in-frame clones, not every one. The sample yields some 160,000 clones, more than 70% seen once. Specimen: peripheral blood. All receptors come from a woman between 50 and 59 years old with acute or convalescent COVID-19.

The J gene is TRBJ1-5, the V gene TRBV7-2; the match to TRBD1 covers 7 bases. The germline V gene encodes CDR1 SGHTA and CDR2 FQGNSA. Germline trimming cut 1 base from V and 6 bases from J; bases unmatched to any gene: 6. The CDR3 is made up of 15 amino acids. The CDR3 sequence: CASSLGKGGRQPQHF. DNA of the CDR3: TGTGCCAGCAGCTTAGGTAAAGGGGGCCGTCAGCCCCAGCATTTT.

This clone has just one count. The chain recombines TRBV6-2 or TRBV6-3 with TRBJ2-3; D gene unclear. V was pared by 7 bases and J by 6 bases, with 14 bases between. The CDR3 length is 13 residues. Germline assignment: CDR1 MNHEY and CDR2 SVGEGT. The CDR3 here is CASNPINRDTQYF. Written as DNA, the CDR3 is TGTGCCAGCAACCCCATAAATCGGGATACGCAGTATTTT.

This chain uses TRBV2 with TRBJ1-1, with a weak D call TRBD1 (6 bases). The V gene's germline CDR1 is SNHLY and CDR2 FYNNEI. Trimming stripped 5 bases from V and 0 bases from J, with 13 bases between. The CDR3 runs 15 residues. The CDR3 DNA reads as TGTGCCAGCAGTAAACAGGGATCCGTGAACACTGAAGCTTTCTTT. Encoded protein: CASSKQGSVNTEAFF.

The chain joins TRBV18 to TRBJ1-2; 7 bases are a match to TRBD1. The V and J ends lost 5 bases and 6 bases, in that order; junction bases with no gene match: 6. The CDR3 length is 13 residues. The germline CDR1 and CDR2 sequences are KGHSH and LQKENI. The CDR3 DNA is TGTGCCAGCTCAACGACAGGGTTGGATGGCTACACCTTC. Encoded protein: CASSTTGLDGYTF.

The J gene is TRBJ1-2, the V gene TRBV12-3 or TRBV12-4; 8 bases are a match to TRBD1. The length of the CDR3 is 12 residues. J was trimmed by 8 bases and V by 6 bases; bases with no gene match: 5. CDR3 bases: TGTGCCAGCAGCCCAGGGGGCAGGGGCTACACCTTC. Translation gives CASSPGGRGYTF.

This clone was recorded only once. The chain is built from TRBV19 and TRBJ2-3; 9 bases map to TRBD1. J was trimmed by 1 base and V by 9 bases; bases with no gene match: 5. The CDR3 spans 14 residues. Germline V lookup: CDR1 LNHDA, CDR2 SQIVND (reference sequence). CDR3 in amino acids: CASQDRGGTDTQYF. As DNA, the CDR3 is TGTGCCAGCCAGGACAGGGGAGGCACAGATACGCAGTATTTT.

The chain is built from TRBV13 and TRBJ1-1, with D possibly matching TRBD1 (6 bases). The germline CDR1 and CDR2 sequences are PRHDT and FYEKMQ (reference sequence). CDR3 length: 14 amino acids. The V end was cut by 4 bases, the J end by 4 bases, with 13 bases between. The CDR3 protein is CASSSQGRGTEAFF. The CDR3, as DNA: TGTGCCAGCAGCTCACAGGGACGGGGCACTGAAGCTTTCTTT.

The V gene is TRBV24-1, the J gene TRBJ2-3, with 11 bases that match TRBD2. The CDR3 length is 16 residues. Germline loops: CDR1 KGHDR, CDR2 SFDVKD. V was pared by 6 bases and J by 3 bases, with 7 bases of the junction left unmatched. CDR3 protein: CATSHTSGGPTDTQYF. CDR3 bases: TGTGCCACCAGTCATACTAGCGGGGGACCTACAGATACGCAGTATTTT.

This sequence joins TRBV12-3 or TRBV12-4 and TRBJ1-1; D is unclear. V was shortened by 4 bases and J by 4 bases, with 10 bases between the two germline ends. The CDR3 totals 13 residues. In nucleotides, the CDR3 is TGTGCCAGCAGTTACGGGCGGGGCACTGAAGCTTTCTTT. Translated: CASSYGRGTEAFF.

The V call is TRBV9, the J call TRBJ1-1, with 9 bases matching TRBD1. CDR3 length equals 15 residues. With 3 bases clipped from V and 6 bases from J, the junction kept 9 bases outside the gene matches. Germline V gene lookup returns CDR1 SGDLS and CDR2 YYNGEE. CDR3 in DNA: TGTGCCAGCAGCGCAACCGGGACAGGGCGCCCTGAAGCTTTCTTT. This translates into CASSATGTGRPEAFF.

The V gene is TRBV6-2 or TRBV6-3, the J gene TRBJ2-7, with D possibly matching TRBD1 (6 bases). V lost 2 bases to trimming and J lost 2 bases, with 10 bases between them. The CDR3 length is 14 residues. Germline lookup yields CDR1 MNHEY and CDR2 SVGEGT. The CDR3 region is CASSYGGGAYEQYF. The DNA of the CDR3 is TGTGCCAGCAGTTACGGTGGGGGCGCCTACGAGCAGTACTTC.

The chain employs TRBV28 and TRBJ1-5; 7 bases align to TRBD1. J was trimmed by 6 bases and V by 7 bases; bases with no gene match: 9. CDR3 length: 14 residues. Germline CDR1 MDHEN, CDR2 SYDVKM. The CDR3 DNA reads TGTGCCAGCACCACAGGGGCAGGGATTCAGCCCCAGCATTTT. Protein: CASTTGAGIQPQHF.

The rearrangement uses TRBV7-2 and TRBJ2-1, with TRBD2 matching 9 bases. CDR1 and CDR2 from the germline V gene are SGHTA and FQGNSA. Trimming removed 4 bases from V and 4 bases from J; junction bases left unmatched: 5. This CDR3 region has 15 residues. The CDR3: CASSSKRGAYNEQFF. In nucleotides, the CDR3 is TGTGCCAGCAGCTCTAAGCGGGGGGCTTACAATGAGCAGTTCTTC.

This clone has more than one count but fewer than ten. The chain is built from TRBV3-1 (or the pseudogene TRBV3-2) and TRBJ2-5; perhaps TRBD1 as D (5 bases). The V and J ends lost 0 bases and 2 bases respectively, with 13 bases between them. Germline loops: CDR1 LGHDT, CDR2 YNNKEL (reference sequence). This CDR3 has 16 amino acids. The CDR3, as DNA: TGTGCCAGCAGCCAAGATCTTGTCGCAGGGCAAGAGACCCAGTACTTC. Its protein is CASSQDLVAGQETQYF.

This rearrangement joins TRBV6-2 or TRBV6-3 to TRBJ1-2, with D tentatively TRBD1 (5 bases). Looked up from germline, CDR1 is MNHEY and CDR2 is SVGEGT. V was clipped by 6 bases and J by 5 bases, with 13 bases between them. The CDR3 contains 13 residues. The CDR3 DNA is TGTGCCAGCAGCCCCCAGCCAGGGTATGGCTACACCTTC. This translates into CASSPQPGYGYTF.

This clone occurred many times. V usage is TRBV27 and J usage is TRBJ1-6; 10 bases agree with TRBD1. Germline V CDR1 and CDR2: MNHEY, SMNVEV (reference sequence). The CDR3 runs to 14 residues. The J segment lost 9 bases and the V segment lost 2 bases, leaving 1 base of the junction unmatched. CDR3 nucleotides: TGTGCCAGCAGTTTAGACAGGGGGCCTTCACCCCTCCACTTT. It specifies CASSLDRGPSPLHF.

This clone has more than one count but fewer than ten. The chain joins TRBV19 to TRBJ1-5; D unclear. Between the trimmed V and J ends, which lost 5 bases and 7 bases, there was a span of 12 bases. Germline assignment: CDR1 LNHDA and CDR2 SQIVND (reference sequence). The CDR3 extends over 13 amino acids. CDR3 DNA: TGTGCCAGTAGTTATACTGACTCGCAGCCCCAGCATTTT. This codes for CASSYTDSQPQHF.

The chain uses TRBV7-9 and TRBJ2-3, with D hard to call. V lost 6 bases to trimming and J lost 3 bases, with 7 bases between them. Germline CDR1 and CDR2: SEHNR and FQNEAQ (reference sequence). The CDR3 runs to 12 residues. The CDR3 sequence is CASSFSTDTQYF. CDR3 bases: TGTGCCAGCAGTTTTTCAACAGATACGCAGTATTTT.

J is TRBJ2-1 and V is TRBV6-5; 9 positions match TRBD1. The V segment lost 5 bases and the J segment 7 bases; nucleotides outside the gene matches: 9. The CDR3 covers 15 residues. Germline CDR1 MNHEY, CDR2 SVGAGI. The CDR3 nucleotides are TGTGCCAGCAGTCCGCAAGGACAGGGGAAGAATGAGCAGTTCTTC. Translating it yields CASSPQGQGKNEQFF.

The CDR3 protein is CASSETGENSPLHF. The CDR3 bases are TGTGCCAGCAGTGAGACAGGGGAGAATTCACCCCTCCACTTT. The V gene is TRBV6-1, the J gene TRBJ1-6; 8 bases are shared with TRBD1. This CDR3 region has 14 residues. Germline V gene lookup returns CDR1 MNHNS and CDR2 SASEGT. The V segment lost 3 bases and the J segment 7 bases; nucleotides outside the gene matches: 2.

The chain couples TRBV4-3 to TRBJ2-3; no definite D call. The CDR3 totals 16 residues. V was cut by 0 bases and J by 2 bases, with 12 bases left in between. CDR1 is LGHNA, CDR2 YSLEER, per germline. In DNA, the CDR3 is TGCGCCAGCAGCCAAGAACCAGTGCCAGACACAGATACGCAGTATTTT. This sequence encodes CASSQEPVPDTDTQYF.

This clone was detected a few times. The chain has TRBV6-2 or TRBV6-3 and TRBJ2-3; 9 positions agree with TRBD2. The V gene end was trimmed by 4 bases and the J gene end by 5 bases; junction bases not matched to a gene: 7. Germline values: CDR1 MNHEY, CDR2 SVGEGT. The CDR3 runs 15 residues. The CDR3 protein is CASSSLTSGGDTQYF. The CDR3 DNA sequence: TGTGCCAGCAGTTCCCTGACTAGCGGTGGAGATACGCAGTATTTT.

The genes are TRBV7-9 and TRBJ1-1, with a tentative D call TRBD1 (5 bases). Germline V CDR1 and CDR2: SEHNR, FQNEAQ (reference sequence). Between the trimmed V and J ends, which lost 5 bases and 3 bases, there was a span of 19 bases. The CDR3 totals 16 residues. CDR3 residues: CASSTRGGKGDTEAFF. The CDR3, as DNA: TGTGCCAGCAGCACCCGGGGGGGAAAAGGGGACACTGAAGCTTTCTTT.

The chain carries TRBV10-3 and TRBJ2-2, with a tentative D call TRBD2 (5 bases). CDR1 is ENHRY and CDR2 is SYGVKD in the germline V gene. There are 16 residues in the CDR3. Trimming removed 8 bases at V and 2 bases at J, with 18 bases between. The CDR3 DNA sequence: TGTGCCATCGCTAGAACGGGATCCGAAAACACCGGGGAGCTGTTTTTT. Protein: CAIARTGSENTGELFF.

This clone was detected only once. This chain links TRBV19 with TRBJ1-4; 8 nucleotides align to TRBD1. This CDR3 is built from 14 residues. The ends lost 7 bases at V and 11 bases at J; junction bases unmatched: 12. Germline values: CDR1 LNHDA, CDR2 SQIVND (reference sequence). DNA for the CDR3: TGTGCCAGTAACCGACAGGGGAATTTGGAGAAACTGTTTTTT. It specifies CASNRQGNLEKLFF.

The J gene is TRBJ1-5, the V gene TRBV7-9; D gene unclear. Trimming stripped 4 bases from V and 3 bases from J, with 7 bases between. The CDR3 runs 13 residues. Germline V gene sequence: CDR1 SEHNR, CDR2 FQNEAQ (reference sequence). The CDR3 sequence: CASSSGTNQPQHF. CDR3 DNA sequence: TGTGCCAGCAGCTCAGGAACCAATCAGCCCCAGCATTTT.

The chain couples TRBV28 to TRBJ1-2; 9 bases agree with TRBD1. This CDR3 is built from 14 residues. Germline loops: CDR1 MDHEN, CDR2 SYDVKM. The junction had 6 bases not matched to a gene; V was cut back by 6 bases and J by 4 bases. The CDR3 region has the DNA TGTGCCAGCAGCGAGGGACAGGGAGCCTATGGCTACACCTTC. This encodes CASSEGQGAYGYTF.

The chain is built from TRBV7-2 and TRBJ2-2; 8 bases fit TRBD2. This CDR3 region has 15 residues. The junction had 6 bases not matched to a gene; V was cut back by 5 bases and J by 4 bases. Germline V gene data show CDR1 as SGHTA and CDR2 as FQGNSA. The CDR3 loop reads CASSPAGTSTGELFF. CDR3 coding DNA: TGTGCCAGCAGCCCCGCCGGGACTAGCACCGGGGAGCTGTTTTTT.

The chain uses TRBV9 and TRBJ1-4; perhaps TRBD1 as D (6 bases). In germline, CDR1 is SGDLS, CDR2 YYNGEE. CDR3 length: 15 amino acids. Trimming removed 0 bases at V and 8 bases at J, with 14 bases between. CDR3 in amino acids: CASSVAGGSIEKLFF. In nucleotides, the CDR3 is TGTGCCAGCAGCGTAGCTGGGGGCAGCATAGAAAAACTGTTTTTT.